This TCR beta chain was profiled in a study of molecular identifiers for immune sequencing clone quantification. TCRdb passed the PCR reads through MiXCR, listing each CDR3 protein once. The top ten clones hold about 0.84% of a sample with hundreds of thousands of distinct CDR3 sequences, 25% of them seen once. This CDR3 is built from 18 residues. V lost 4 bases and J 0 bases, leaving 22 bases between the germline ends. CDR1 is SGHRS, CDR2 YFSETQ, per germline. The sequencing input was naive CD8+ T cells from blood, with Jurkat cell RNA spiked in. Subset here: FACS-sorted CD8+CD4-CCR7+CD45RA+ naive T cells. The TCR comes from a human donor in good health. Some libraries in this study had Jurkat cell RNA spiked in. The rearrangement joins TRBV5-1 to TRBJ1-2; no reliable D call. CDR3 DNA sequence: TGCGCCAGCAGCCCGAGGGATGGAAGACGGGAGACTAACTATGGCTACACCTTC. Encoded protein: CASSPRDGRRETNYGYTF.